This TCR beta chain was identified during a study of blood T cell repertoires in COVID-19. As for the study in general: Collection of acute and convalescent COVID-19 samples took place in the United States, Italy and Spain.

CDR1 MNHNS and CDR2 SASEGT come from the germline V gene. Trimming removed 4 bases from V and 0 bases from J; junction bases left unmatched: 7. The CDR3 length is 16 residues. Authors' data handling: Estimated nucleated cell counts came from reference gene primer amplification. Profiled with immunoSEQ multiplex PCR; TCRdb holds only in-frame clones, not every one. That table gives V, J and clone size, and the DNA gave D and trimming. Among 200,000 to 250,000 clones listed, around nine tenths were seen once. V is TRBV6-1 and J is TRBJ2-3, with 7 positions matching TRBD1. This receptor was obtained from a man of 80 years or more with acute or convalescent COVID-19. The sequenced material came from peripheral blood. CDR3 in amino acids: CASSARQGSSTDTQYF. The CDR3 nucleotides read TGTGCCAGCAGTGCCCGACAGGGCTCTAGCACAGATACGCAGTATTTT.